This T cell receptor beta chain was sequenced for a study of OX40 agonist ivuxolimab in advanced cancers. The overall study: Ivuxolimab, which patients received intravenously every 2 weeks, was dosed at 0.01 to 10 mg/kg. Whole-study findings and limits: Expanded clones were, on average, more numerous in CD8+ T cells than in CD4+. Some patients without response likewise showed low normalized clonal expansion.

As regards this clone: The antigen remains unidentified.

Some clones are missing from TCRdb's copy, which holds only in-frame ones; the method was immunoSEQ multiplex PCR. The sample has approximately 60,000 clones, roughly 90% seen once; the top ten hold approximately 7%. The CDR3 extends over 14 amino acids. CDR1 is SEHNR and CDR2 is FQNEAQ in the germline V gene (reference sequence). The ends were cut back, 2 bases at V and 5 bases at J, with 9 bases in the middle. The study sampled blood at baseline, cycle 4 day 1, and cycle 7 day 1. The gene calls are TRBV7-9 and TRBJ2-2; possibly TRBD1 for D (5 bases). The receptor was isolated from an adult with an advanced solid tumor such as melanoma, head and neck, liver or kidney cancer. This material consisted of CD4+ or CD8+ T cells sorted from blood, taken in a trial of the OX40 agonist ivuxolimab. The CDR3 nucleotides are TGTGCCAGCAGCTTACAGGGAATAACCGGGGAGCTGTTTTTT. Translated: CASSLQGITGELFF.